These 2 T cell receptor beta chains came from one sample sequenced in a study of OX40 agonist ivuxolimab in advanced cancers. The table came from immunoSEQ multiplex PCR; TCRdb's copy has only in-frame clones and leaves some out. The sample carries roughly 100,000 clones, approximately 93% recorded once. The sample in question was CD4+ or CD8+ T cells sorted from blood, obtained in a trial of the OX40 agonist ivuxolimab. The origin of the receptors is an adult with an advanced solid tumor such as melanoma, head and neck, liver or kidney cancer.

The chain carries TRBV5-6 and TRBJ1-6, with 8 bases fitting TRBD1. Germline CDR1 is SGHDT and CDR2 is YYEEEE. The V segment lost 0 bases and the J segment 11 bases; nucleotides outside the gene matches: 7. The length of the CDR3 is 15 residues. The CDR3 nucleotides read TGTGCCAGCAGCTTGGTCGGACAGGGAGGGCCACCCCTCCACTTT. This encodes CASSLVGQGGPPLHF. Full variable domain (rest looked up from reference TRBV5-6 and TRBJ1-6): DAGVTQSPTHLIKTRGQQVTLRCSPKSGHDTVSWYQQALGQGPQFIFQYYEEEERQRGNFPDRFSGHQFPNYSSELNVNALLLGDSALYLCASSLVGQGGPPLHFGNGTRLTVT.

The V gene is TRBV7-9, the J gene TRBJ2-1; D is ambiguous. The length of the CDR3 is 12 residues. Germline V gene lookup returns CDR1 SEHNR and CDR2 FQNEAQ (reference sequence). V was cut by 5 bases and J by 6 bases, with 8 bases left in between. CDR3 nucleotide sequence: TGTGCCAGCAGCCGACAAACCAATGAGCAGTTCTTC. Translating gives CASSRQTNEQFF. The variable domain in full, with the rest retrieved from reference TRBV7-9 and TRBJ2-1, is DTGVSQNPRHKITKRGQNVTFRCDPISEHNRLYWYRQTLGQGPEFLTYFQNEAQLEKSRLLSDRFSAERPKGSFSTLEIQRTEQGDSAMYLCASSRQTNEQFFGPGTRLTVL.